A selection of T cell receptor beta chains follows, all from one sample in a study of T cell repertoires in cytomegalovirus infection. These TCRs' antigens remain unknown. One entry per CDR3 protein results from TCRdb running MiXCR on the reads. Among about 110,000 distinct CDR3 sequences listed, around 28% were seen once. Sample: CD8+ T cells from cultured PBMCs, taken from culture after CMV antigen stimulation. These receptors were obtained from a human donor in good health (CMV status not recorded). Some clones in this sample may be carry-over from other donors' samples. Each CDR3 is given with its conserved first and last residue. D genes are given only for firm matches. Not all rows give a size; the values are once, few, many and, for expanded clones, a class.

v_call	j_call	clone_size	d_call	cdr3_aa	cdr3_nt
TRBV4-1	TRBJ2-1	NA	TRBD2	CASSQEDGGDNEQFF	TGCGCCAGCAGCCAGGAGGATGGGGGGGACAATGAGCAGTTCTTC
TRBV13	TRBJ1-4	NA	TRBD1	CASSFTTGTGGYGAEQKLFF	TGTGCCAGCAGCTTTACAACCGGGACAGGGGGCTATGGGGCAGAACAAAAACTGTTTTTT
TRBV11-2	TRBJ1-4	NA	NA	CASSLVGGGVANEKLFF	TGTGCCAGCAGCTTAGTAGGTGGCGGTGTAGCTAATGAAAAACTGTTTTTT
TRBV7-9	TRBJ2-3	NA	NA	CASSLVVDTQYF	TGTGCCAGCAGCTTAGTCGTAGATACGCAGTATTTT
TRBV6-4	TRBJ1-1	NA	NA	CASSSRGIEETEAFF	TGTGCCAGCAGTAGCCGGGGGATAGAGGAGACTGAAGCTTTCTTT
TRBV7-9	TRBJ2-7	NA	TRBD2	CASSISGGRSYEQYF	TGTGCCAGCAGCATTAGCGGGGGGCGCTCCTACGAGCAGTACTTC
TRBV24-1	TRBJ2-1	NA	NA	CATSDLRSNEQFF	TGTGCCACCAGTGATTTGAGGTCCAATGAGCAGTTCTTC
TRBV19	TRBJ2-1	few	NA	CATSEWDGGDEQFF	TGTGCCACCTCAGAATGGGATGGGGGTGATGAGCAGTTCTTC
TRBV7-9	TRBJ2-5	few	TRBD2	CASSSESGTSGEETQYF	TGTGCCAGCAGCTCCGAATCCGGGACTAGCGGGGAAGAGACCCAGTACTTC
TRBV13	TRBJ2-7	once	NA	CASSAPSQGHDEQYF	TGTGCCAGCAGCGCCCCGTCTCAGGGGCACGACGAGCAGTACTTC
TRBV12-3/TRBV12-4	TRBJ1-3	many	NA	CASSSTEGSGNTIYF	TGTGCCAGCAGTTCCACGGAGGGCTCTGGAAACACCATATATTTT
TRBV7-6	TRBJ2-7	few	TRBD2	CASSPLGGVAYEQYF	TGTGCCAGCAGCCCCCTGGGGGGGGTAGCGTACGAGCAGTACTTC
TRBV7-2	TRBJ2-3	NA	TRBD1	CASSPLIGQGPTDTQYF	TGTGCCAGCAGCCCCCTGATTGGACAGGGGCCCACAGATACGCAGTATTTT
TRBV29-1	TRBJ2-3	few	NA	CSVNTDTQYF	TGCAGCGTAAACACAGATACGCAGTATTTT
TRBV6-1	TRBJ2-1	few	NA	CASIQIGLQSSYNEQFF	TGTGCCAGCATCCAAATAGGCCTGCAGAGCTCCTACAATGAGCAGTTCTTC
TRBV20-1	TRBJ2-5	NA	TRBD2	CSADSYSGGAGETQYF	TGCAGTGCTGACTCCTATAGCGGGGGGGCGGGGGAGACCCAGTACTTC
TRBV28	TRBJ1-1	few	NA	CAIWGSTEAFF	TGTGCCATCTGGGGGAGCACTGAAGCTTTCTTT
TRBV27	TRBJ1-4	many	NA	CASSISRGEKLFF	TGTGCCAGCAGTATATCCAGGGGCGAAAAACTGTTTTTT
TRBV6-1	TRBJ2-1	NA	NA	CASSEALQGYGYNEQFF	TGTGCCAGCAGTGAAGCGCTTCAGGGGTATGGCTACAATGAGCAGTTCTTC
TRBV7-2	TRBJ2-7	many	NA	CASSLEGMGSYEQYF	TGTGCCAGCAGCTTAGAGGGGATGGGCTCCTACGAGCAGTACTTC
TRBV2	TRBJ2-5	NA	TRBD1	CASRETGSYAETQYF	TGTGCCAGCAGAGAGACAGGGTCGTATGCAGAGACCCAGTACTTC
TRBV12-3/TRBV12-4	TRBJ1-1	NA	TRBD1	CASSRLPGQSNTEAFF	TGTGCCAGCAGCCGATTACCGGGACAGTCGAACACTGAAGCTTTCTTT
TRBV7-8	TRBJ2-1	NA	NA	CASSLEIQGFTLDNEQFF	TGTGCCAGCAGCTTAGAGATCCAGGGCTTTACCCTTGACAATGAGCAGTTCTTC
TRBV7-9	TRBJ2-3	NA	TRBD1	CASRQTGRVDTQYF	TGTGCCAGCAGACAGACAGGGCGGGTCGATACGCAGTATTTT
TRBV13	TRBJ2-1	NA	NA	CASSLHNLEQFF	TGTGCCAGCAGCCTACACAATCTTGAGCAGTTCTTC
TRBV11-2	TRBJ1-2	many	TRBD1	CASSWGQGGYGYTF	TGTGCCAGCAGCTGGGGACAGGGAGGCTATGGCTACACCTTC
TRBV5-4	TRBJ1-2	many	TRBD1	CASSSSGGWVYGYTF	TGTGCCAGCAGCTCTTCAGGGGGCTGGGTCTATGGCTACACCTTC
TRBV20-1	TRBJ2-2	NA	TRBD2	CSASRPGLAGEQDGELFF	TGCAGTGCTAGTCGACCGGGACTAGCGGGGGAACAGGACGGGGAGCTGTTTTTT
TRBV10-3	TRBJ1-1	many	NA	CAISESQVLNTEAFF	TGTGCCATCAGTGAGAGTCAAGTCCTGAACACTGAAGCTTTCTTT
TRBV6-2/TRBV6-3	TRBJ2-3	few	TRBD2	CASSYTGTSGGRTDTQYF	TGTGCCAGCAGTTACACAGGGACTAGCGGGGGACGCACAGATACGCAGTATTTT
TRBV19	TRBJ1-2	NA	TRBD1	CASSPSTGAGGYTF	TGTGCCAGTAGCCCCTCTACAGGGGCCGGCGGCTACACCTTC
TRBV7-2	TRBJ1-2	many	TRBD1	CASSSPGQQGLNYGYTF	TGTGCCAGCAGCTCACCGGGACAGCAGGGGCTTAACTATGGCTACACCTTC
TRBV12-3/TRBV12-4	TRBJ2-7	NA	NA	CASTSVGGLESYEQYF	TGTGCCAGCACCTCGGTTGGGGGCCTAGAGTCCTACGAGCAGTACTTC
TRBV7-9	TRBJ2-2	NA	NA	CASSLGELRELFF	TGTGCCAGCAGCTTGGGCGAGCTACGGGAGCTGTTTTTT
TRBV7-9	TRBJ2-3	NA	NA	CASSLVDTQYF	TGTGCCAGCAGCTTAGTGGATACGCAGTATTTT
TRBV27	TRBJ2-1	many	TRBD2	CASAGTSDNEQFF	TGTGCCAGCGCGGGGACTAGCGACAATGAGCAGTTCTTC
TRBV19	TRBJ2-3	few	NA	CASSIGDQSNTQYF	TGTGCCAGTAGTATTGGGGATCAGTCAAATACGCAGTATTTT
TRBV19	TRBJ1-2	NA	TRBD1	CASSPRQGYGYTF	TGTGCCAGTAGTCCTCGACAGGGCTATGGCTACACCTTC
TRBV5-6	TRBJ2-5	NA	NA	CASSLADLGAEETQYF	TGTGCCAGCAGCTTGGCAGACCTTGGAGCGGAAGAGACCCAGTACTTC
TRBV7-6	TRBJ2-6	few	NA	CASSPRVSDYSGANVLTF	TGTGCCAGCAGCCCCCGGGTTAGCGACTACTCTGGGGCCAACGTCCTGACTTTC
TRBV20-1	TRBJ2-5	many	TRBD1	CSAPQQQGQETQYF	TGCAGTGCACCGCAGCAACAGGGGCAAGAGACCCAGTACTTC
TRBV5-6	TRBJ2-7	few	NA	CASSLVGSTYEQYF	TGTGCCAGCAGCTTGGTAGGGTCTACCTACGAGCAGTACTTC
TRBV20-1	TRBJ2-7	NA	TRBD1	CSARDPDRGAGEQYF	TGCAGTGCTAGAGACCCGGACAGGGGGGCGGGGGAGCAGTACTTC
TRBV7-9	TRBJ2-3	many	NA	CASSFQADTQYF	TGTGCCAGCAGCTTCCAAGCAGATACGCAGTATTTT
TRBV7-9	TRBJ2-2	few	NA	CASSGLNTGELFF	TGTGCCAGCAGCGGCCTTAACACCGGGGAGCTGTTTTTT
TRBV12-3/TRBV12-4	TRBJ1-2	many	NA	CASSTPGYYGYTF	TGTGCCAGCAGCACGCCAGGGTACTATGGCTACACCTTC
TRBV7-9	TRBJ2-7	once	NA	CASSLGEAYEQYF	TGTGCCAGCAGCTTAGGGGAGGCCTACGAGCAGTACTTC
TRBV27	TRBJ2-7	NA	TRBD2	CASSFGPGGYEQYF	TGTGCCAGCAGTTTCGGGCCGGGGGGATACGAGCAGTACTTC
TRBV28	TRBJ2-7	few	NA	CASNTGSYEQYF	TGTGCCAGCAATACAGGGAGCTACGAGCAGTACTTC
TRBV5-5	TRBJ2-2	NA	NA	CAGGTTNTGELFF	TGTGCCGGAGGGACAACGAACACCGGGGAGCTGTTTTTT
TRBV7-9	TRBJ1-1	few	NA	CASSLWGPEAFF	TGTGCCAGCAGCTTATGGGGGCCTGAAGCTTTCTTT
TRBV19	TRBJ1-2	few	NA	CASSPAMGYGYTF	TGTGCCAGTAGCCCCGCCATGGGGTATGGCTACACCTTC
TRBV6-1	TRBJ2-2	few	TRBD1	CASNMGQSGGELFF	TGTGCCAGCAACATGGGACAGTCGGGCGGGGAGCTGTTTTTT
TRBV7-2	TRBJ2-7	NA	NA	CASSHHSGSYEQYF	TGTGCCAGCAGCCACCACAGCGGCTCCTACGAGCAGTACTTC